This T cell receptor (beta chain) derives from a study of blood T cell repertoires in COVID-19. As for the study in general: T cells, B-cell-depleted T cells, or PBMCs provided the cDNA or gDNA that served as material.

CDR1 LNHDA and CDR2 SQIVND come from the germline V gene (reference sequence). There are 13 residues in the CDR3. The protocol was immunoSEQ multiplex PCR, while the TCRdb copy is restricted to in-frame clones and leaves out a portion. The table has roughly 60,000 clones, about 88% seen once. The chain carries TRBV19 and TRBJ2-1; D is undetermined. This TCR came from a man aged 55 to 70 with active COVID-19. The sample was peripheral blood. The CDR3 loop reads CVYWASSYNEQFF. The CDR3 DNA follows: TGTGTCTACTGGGCCAGCTCCTACAATGAGCAGTTCTTC.